This TCR beta chain is drawn from a study of OX40 agonist ivuxolimab in advanced cancers. Points on this clone: Antigen: not known.

The CDR3 is made up of 19 amino acids. CDR1 and CDR2 (germline): PRHDT, FYEKMQ (reference sequence). V lost 5 bases and J lost 4; bases outside the gene matches: 20. Study conclusions and caveats: In the 0.1 to 3.0 mg/kg range, CD4+ and CD8+ blood T cells had expanded clonally by week 6.

Libraries were prepared by immunoSEQ multiplex PCR; TCRdb keeps only in-frame clonotypes and omits some of them. This table has some 45,000 clones, around 88% appearing once. Sample: CD4+ or CD8+ T cells sorted from blood, taken in a trial of the OX40 agonist ivuxolimab. The chain joins TRBV13 to TRBJ2-3; 8 positions agree with TRBD2. This TCR was sampled from an adult with an advanced solid tumor such as melanoma, head and neck, liver or kidney cancer. The DNA of the CDR3 is TGTGCCAGCAGCACCACCTCACCTGAGCGGGGGCAGGAGGCAGATACGCAGTATTTT. Its protein product is CASSTTSPERGQEADTQYF.